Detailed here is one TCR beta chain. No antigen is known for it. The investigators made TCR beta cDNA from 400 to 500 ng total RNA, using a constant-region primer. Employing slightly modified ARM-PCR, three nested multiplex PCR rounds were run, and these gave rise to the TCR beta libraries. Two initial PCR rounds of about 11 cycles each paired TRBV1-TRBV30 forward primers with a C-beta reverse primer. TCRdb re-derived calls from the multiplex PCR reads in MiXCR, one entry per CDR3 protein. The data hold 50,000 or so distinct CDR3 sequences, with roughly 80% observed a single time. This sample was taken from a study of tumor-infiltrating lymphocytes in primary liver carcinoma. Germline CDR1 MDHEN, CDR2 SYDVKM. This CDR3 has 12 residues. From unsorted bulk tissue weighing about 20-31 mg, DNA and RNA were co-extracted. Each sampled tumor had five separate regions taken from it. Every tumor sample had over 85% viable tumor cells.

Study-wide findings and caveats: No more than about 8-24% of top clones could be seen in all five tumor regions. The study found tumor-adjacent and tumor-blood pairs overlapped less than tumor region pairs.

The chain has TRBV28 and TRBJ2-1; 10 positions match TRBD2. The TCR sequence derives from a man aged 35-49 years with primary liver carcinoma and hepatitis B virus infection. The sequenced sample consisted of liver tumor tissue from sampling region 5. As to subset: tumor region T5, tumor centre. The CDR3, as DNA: TGTGCTATTGGTCGACTAGCGGGTGAGCAGTTCTTC. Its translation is CAIGRLAGEQFF.